The 32 T cell receptor beta chains below come from one sample, sequenced in a study of T-cell memory formation after mild COVID-19. TCRdb re-derived calls from the 5' RACE reads in MiXCR, one entry per CDR3 protein. The sample lists approximately 580,000 distinct CDR3 sequences; about 20% were seen once. The sample taken for sequencing was PBMCs or a T cell subset sorted from them (not recorded which). All receptors derive from an adult woman who had mild COVID-19 (a few samples of this study predate the infection). Cell type and time point are not known.

Ten or more counts support this clonotype. The gene calls are TRBV6-5 and TRBJ2-7; unclear D gene. Germline-derived CDR1 and CDR2 are MNHEY and SVGAGI. The CDR3 has 12 amino acids. Deletions cut 6 bases from V and 3 bases from J, with 9 bases between. For the CDR3, the DNA is TGTGCCAGCAGCCCGCTGGGCTACGAGCAGTACTTC. Encoded protein: CASSPLGYEQYF.

This clonotype has a handful of counts. The genes are TRBV18 and TRBJ2-1, with 14 bases fitting TRBD2. The CDR3 runs 16 residues. The germline V gene has CDR1 KGHSH and CDR2 LQKENI. Germline trimming cut 0 bases from V and 5 bases from J; bases unmatched to any gene: 0. The CDR3 region is CASSPPGLAGDNEQFF. CDR3 nucleotides: TGTGCCAGCTCACCACCGGGACTAGCGGGGGACAATGAGCAGTTCTTC.

Only a few counts were recorded for this clonotype. The chain links TRBV10-3 to TRBJ2-7; D is perhaps TRBD1 or TRBD2 (5 bases each). The V gene lost 6 bases and the J gene lost 6 bases, with 15 bases spanning the gap. This CDR3 contains 13 residues. In germline, CDR1 is ENHRY, CDR2 SYGVKD. The CDR3 DNA reads TGTGCCATCAGAGCGGACACCACTCCCGAGCAGTACTTC. Translated: CAIRADTTPEQYF.

A few counts support this clonotype. This sequence joins TRBV20-1 and TRBJ2-3; TRBD2 matches 11 bases. Unmatched junction bases numbered 13, after V lost 1 base and J lost 4 bases. CDR3 length equals 18 residues. CDR1 is DFQATT and CDR2 is SNEGSKA in the germline V gene (reference sequence). As DNA, the CDR3 is TGCAGTGCTAGAGTGGGAATAGCGGGGGGGCCTTTGTCAGATACGCAGTATTTT. This gives the protein CSARVGIAGGPLSDTQYF.

As concerns this clonotype: Just one base apart from a much larger clone, this may be a read error. This sequence joins TRBV7-6 and TRBJ2-5; no clear D. The CDR3 loop spans 10 amino acids. Looked up from germline, CDR1 is SGHVS and CDR2 is FNYEAQ. V dropped 6 bases and J dropped 3 bases, with 2 bases sitting between them. This chain's CDR3 is CASRKETQYF. Written as DNA, the CDR3 is TGTGCCAGCAGAAAAGAGACCCAGTACTTC.

The chain recombines TRBV4-1 with TRBJ2-5; a possible D gene is TRBD2 (7 bases). CDR1 and CDR2 (germline): MGHRA, YSYEKL. The CDR3 length is 15 residues. V dropped 0 bases and J dropped 4 bases, with 12 bases sitting between them. The CDR3 loop is CASSQDGGAPETQYF. The CDR3 bases are TGCGCCAGCAGCCAAGATGGGGGGGCGCCAGAGACCCAGTACTTC.

This clonotype was counted between two and nine times. This chain connects TRBV7-8 to TRBJ2-7, with D possibly matching TRBD1 (6 bases). This CDR3 has 14 amino acids. CDR1 SGHVS and CDR2 FQNEAQ come from the germline V gene. Trimming pared 4 bases from V and 2 bases from J, leaving 12 bases between. CDR3 protein: CASSSRTDPYEQYF. In nucleotides, the CDR3 is TGTGCCAGCAGCTCGAGGACAGACCCCTACGAGCAGTACTTC.

The chain employs TRBV3-1 and TRBJ1-1; D perhaps matches TRBD1 (5 bases). There are 15 residues in the CDR3. Trimming took 3 bases from V and 3 from J, leaving 14 bases between them. In germline, CDR1 is LGHDT, CDR2 YNNKEL (reference sequence). The CDR3 spells CASSHFDRRYTEAFF. CDR3 in DNA: TGTGCCAGCAGCCACTTCGACAGAAGATACACTGAAGCTTTCTTT.

V and J are TRBV7-9 and TRBJ1-4; D might be TRBD1 (6 bases). CDR1 is SEHNR, CDR2 FQNEAQ, per germline (reference sequence). This CDR3 spans 15 amino acids. Between the trimmed V and J ends, which lost 2 bases and 10 bases, there was a span of 17 bases. The DNA of the CDR3 is TGTGCCAGCAGCTTACCTGGGACATCACCGGGAAAACTGTTTTTT. Protein: CASSLPGTSPGKLFF.

This clonotype was observed a handful of times. This chain links TRBV5-4 with TRBJ2-1; no clear D gene. CDR3 length equals 14 residues. Germline V CDR1 and CDR2: SGHNT, YYREEE (reference sequence). V lost 0 bases to trimming and J lost 6 bases, with 10 bases between them. CDR3 nucleotide sequence: TGTGCCAGCAGCTTGGGGGCTGAACCCAATGAGCAGTTCTTC. Residues: CASSLGAEPNEQFF.

J is TRBJ2-7 and V is TRBV24-1; D is ambiguous. This CDR3 spans 13 amino acids. Looked up from germline, CDR1 is KGHDR and CDR2 is SFDVKD. Trimming removed 0 bases from V and 5 bases from J, with 7 bases in between. This chain's CDR3 is CATSDLWQDEQYF. As DNA, the CDR3 is TGTGCCACCAGTGATTTGTGGCAGGACGAGCAGTACTTC.

The chain couples TRBV29-1 to TRBJ2-5; no firm D call. Germline assignment: CDR1 SQVTM and CDR2 ANQGSEA. The V gene lost 2 bases and the J gene lost 4 bases, with 11 bases spanning the gap. This CDR3 comprises 13 residues. The CDR3 coding sequence is TGCAGCGTTGAACCCAGCCCCCGAGAGACCCAGTACTTC. Its translation: CSVEPSPRETQYF.

CDR3 in amino acids: CASSFPFVYGYTF. In DNA form, the CDR3 reads TGTGCCAGCAGTTTCCCCTTCGTCTATGGCTACACCTTC. The chain couples TRBV12-3 or TRBV12-4 to TRBJ1-2; D remains ambiguous. V lost 3 bases to trimming and J lost 4 bases, with 9 bases between them. The CDR3 contains 13 residues.

The chain links TRBV14 to TRBJ1-1; perhaps TRBD1 as D (6 bases). The CDR3 totals 14 residues. Germline lookup yields CDR1 SGHDN and CDR2 FVKESK. The ends were cut back, 3 bases at V and 1 base at J, with 9 bases in the middle. The chain's CDR3 is CASSHTGWNTEAFF. CDR3 in DNA: TGTGCCAGCAGCCATACAGGGTGGAACACTGAAGCTTTCTTT.

This clonotype was seen a handful of times. The chain employs TRBV7-9 and TRBJ2-3; D call uncertain. Germline V gene sequence: CDR1 SEHNR, CDR2 FQNEAQ (reference sequence). The CDR3 has 12 residues. V was trimmed by 5 bases and J by 7 bases, leaving 10 bases between them. CDR3 amino acids: CASSPESYTQYF. CDR3 DNA sequence: TGTGCCAGCAGCCCTGAGAGTTATACGCAGTATTTT.

This chain uses TRBV7-9 with TRBJ1-2; D remains unclear. The V end was cut by 1 base, the J end by 6 bases, with 15 bases between. The CDR3 is 15 amino acids. Germline lookup yields CDR1 SEHNR and CDR2 FQNEAQ (reference sequence). Here the CDR3 DNA reads TGTGCCAGCAGCTTAGTCGCACCAGTTTGGGATGGCTACACCTTC. It yields the protein CASSLVAPVWDGYTF.

The chain has TRBV7-2 and TRBJ2-7; 11 bases are shared with TRBD2. The CDR3 sequence is 15 residues long. The germline V gene encodes CDR1 SGHTA and CDR2 FQGNSA. J gave up 5 bases and V 5 bases, and 8 bases lay outside the gene matches. This CDR3 reads CASSRGLAGSNEQYF. The CDR3 nucleotides read TGTGCCAGCAGCCGCGGACTAGCGGGCTCGAACGAGCAGTACTTC.

The chain carries TRBV7-3 and TRBJ2-2; maybe TRBD1 (6 bases). CDR1 is SGHTA, CDR2 FQGTGA, per germline. Trimming took 2 bases from V and 4 from J, leaving 14 bases between them. The CDR3 is made up of 16 amino acids. The CDR3 region has the DNA TGTGCCAGCAGCTTAGTTGCAGGGGTTACCACCGGGGAGCTGTTTTTT. It is translated as CASSLVAGVTTGELFF.

Only a few counts were recorded for this clonotype. The V gene is TRBV19, the J gene TRBJ1-2; D possibly corresponds to TRBD1 (6 bases). V shed 0 bases and J shed 6 bases, with 17 bases lying between them. The CDR3 loop spans 16 amino acids. Looked up from germline, CDR1 is LNHDA and CDR2 is SQIVND (reference sequence). CDR3 region: CASSIDLGTWRNGYTF. The CDR3 DNA reads as TGTGCCAGTAGTATAGACCTAGGGACATGGCGGAATGGCTACACCTTC. Using reference TRBV19 and TRBJ1-2 for the parts outside the CDR3, the full variable domain is DGGITQSPKYLFRKEGQNVTLSCEQNLNHDAMYWYRQDPGQGLRLIYYSQIVNDFQKGDIAEGYSVSREKKESFPLTVTSAQKNPTAFYLCASSIDLGTWRNGYTFGSGTRLTVV.

There are a few counts of this clonotype. V is TRBV19 and J is TRBJ1-5; 9 nucleotides line up with TRBD1. The V segment lost 5 bases and the J segment 7 bases; nucleotides outside the gene matches: 9. This CDR3 is 15 amino acids long. CDR1 is LNHDA and CDR2 is SQIVND in the germline V gene (reference sequence). In DNA, the CDR3 is TGTGCCAGTAGTTCGGGACAGGGATTAGGACAGCCCCAGCATTTT. It codes for CASSSGQGLGQPQHF.

The V and J genes are TRBV29-1 and TRBJ1-1, with TRBD1 matching over 7 bases. Germline V gives CDR1 SQVTM, CDR2 ANQGSEA. CDR3 length equals 17 residues. V trimming: 4 bases; J trimming: 4 bases; junction bases outside the gene matches: 18. The CDR3 DNA is TGCAGCGTTGTCCAGCTACGCAGGACAGGTTTCATCACTGAAGCTTTCTTT. This sequence encodes CSVVQLRRTGFITEAFF.

This clonotype appeared a few times. The chain links TRBV20-1 to TRBJ2-4, with D perhaps TRBD2 (6 bases). The V gene's germline CDR1 is DFQATT and CDR2 SNEGSKA (reference sequence). V was clipped by 5 bases and J by 13 bases, with 15 bases between them. The CDR3 sequence is 11 residues long. The CDR3 loop is CSASESGRQYF. DNA of the CDR3: TGCAGTGCTTCAGAGTCGGGGAGGCAGTACTTC.

The genes are TRBV20-1 and TRBJ1-2; D unresolved. The CDR3 is 11 residues long. V lost 6 bases to trimming and J lost 4 bases, with 9 bases between them. CDR1 is DFQATT, CDR2 SNEGSKA, per germline (reference sequence). This CDR3 reads CSAPRSYGYTF. The CDR3 DNA follows: TGCAGTGCCCCCCGTAGCTATGGCTACACCTTC.

The sample holds many counts of this clonotype. The J gene is TRBJ2-6, the V gene TRBV3-1, with D perhaps TRBD1 or TRBD2 (6 bases each). This CDR3 spans 17 amino acids. The V end was cut by 5 bases, the J end by 1 base, with 15 bases between. Germline V lookup: CDR1 LGHDT, CDR2 YNNKEL (reference sequence). CDR3 in amino acids: CASSDLGGPSGANVLTF. The CDR3 DNA follows: TGTGCCAGCAGCGACCTAGGGGGGCCTTCTGGGGCCAACGTCCTGACTTTC.

This clonotype was detected many times. The rearrangement uses TRBV20-1 and TRBJ2-1, with 7 nucleotides matching TRBD2. Germline V gives CDR1 DFQATT, CDR2 SNEGSKA (reference sequence). The CDR3 is 17 amino acids. The junction had 11 bases not matched to a gene; V was cut back by 2 bases and J by 1 base. The CDR3 DNA reads TGCAGTGCTAGAAACCCCGGGCAGCGGGATTCCTACAATGAGCAGTTCTTC. Residues: CSARNPGQRDSYNEQFF.

This clonotype was counted between two and nine times. The chain joins TRBV12-3 or TRBV12-4 to TRBJ1-2; 8 nucleotides line up with TRBD1. This CDR3 spans 16 amino acids. With V trimmed by 3 bases and J by 4 bases, 10 bases remained unmatched. CDR3 region: CASSLGRDRLRYGYTF. CDR3 DNA: TGTGCCAGCAGTTTGGGACGGGACAGGCTTCGCTATGGCTACACCTTC.

The rearrangement links TRBV14 to TRBJ2-1, with 8 bases aligning to TRBD1. Unmatched junction bases numbered 10, after V lost 6 bases and J lost 9 bases. This CDR3 is built from 14 residues. Germline V gene sequence: CDR1 SGHDN, CDR2 FVKESK. The CDR3 here is CASSLIDRGGEQFF. DNA for the CDR3: TGTGCCAGCAGTCTTATTGACAGGGGAGGTGAGCAGTTCTTC. Drawing the rest from reference TRBV14 and TRBJ2-1, the complete variable domain is EAGVTQFPSHSVIEKGQTVTLRCDPISGHDNLYWYRRVMGKEIKFLLHFVKESKQDESGMPNNRFLAERTGGTYSTLKVQPAELEDSGVYFCASSLIDRGGEQFFGPGTRLTVL.

This clonotype was observed at least ten times. The chain couples TRBV3-1 to TRBJ2-7, with D possibly TRBD2 on 5 matching bases. CDR1 LGHDT and CDR2 YNNKEL come from the germline V gene (reference sequence). There are 16 residues in the CDR3. The V end was cut by 5 bases, the J end by 5 bases, with 22 bases between. The CDR3 here is CASSLHWTRTRDEQYF. CDR3 in DNA: TGTGCCAGCAGCTTACACTGGACTCGAACACGGGACGAGCAGTACTTC.

This clonotype has only a few counts. The V gene is TRBV18, the J gene TRBJ2-3; unclear D gene. CDR3 length: 14 residues. Between the trimmed V and J ends, which lost 3 bases and 0 bases, there was a span of 7 bases. Germline CDR1 reads KGHSH; CDR2 reads LQKENI. The CDR3 DNA follows: TGTGCCAGCTCACCTCCAGTGAGCACAGATACGCAGTATTTT. It specifies CASSPPVSTDTQYF.

The V call is TRBV3-1, the J call TRBJ2-1, with D maybe TRBD1 (6 bases). The CDR3 runs to 15 residues. The germline V gene encodes CDR1 LGHDT and CDR2 YNNKEL (reference sequence). V lost 1 base and J 5 bases, leaving 12 bases between the germline ends. CDR3 nucleotides: TGTGCCAGCAGCCAAGTGGGTACAGGGAACAATGAGCAGTTCTTC. Translated: CASSQVGTGNNEQFF.

The rearrangement joins TRBV5-1 to TRBJ1-5; no clear D. Trimming stripped 3 bases from V and 9 bases from J, with 10 bases between. The CDR3 is made up of 12 amino acids. Germline CDR1 is SGHRS and CDR2 is YFSETQ. CDR3 sequence (DNA): TGCGCCAGCAGCTCGGGGTCCGGGCCCCAGCATTTT. Amino acid sequence: CASSSGSGPQHF.

This clonotype was recorded only once. The J gene is TRBJ1-1, the V gene TRBV15; D gene unclear. The CDR3 covers 14 residues. Per the germline V gene, CDR1 is LNHNV and CDR2 is YYDKDF (reference sequence). The V end was cut by 1 base, the J end by 6 bases, with 12 bases between. CDR3 region: CATSRVGKSAEAFF. CDR3 nucleotide sequence: TGTGCCACCAGCAGAGTAGGAAAGAGTGCTGAAGCTTTCTTT.